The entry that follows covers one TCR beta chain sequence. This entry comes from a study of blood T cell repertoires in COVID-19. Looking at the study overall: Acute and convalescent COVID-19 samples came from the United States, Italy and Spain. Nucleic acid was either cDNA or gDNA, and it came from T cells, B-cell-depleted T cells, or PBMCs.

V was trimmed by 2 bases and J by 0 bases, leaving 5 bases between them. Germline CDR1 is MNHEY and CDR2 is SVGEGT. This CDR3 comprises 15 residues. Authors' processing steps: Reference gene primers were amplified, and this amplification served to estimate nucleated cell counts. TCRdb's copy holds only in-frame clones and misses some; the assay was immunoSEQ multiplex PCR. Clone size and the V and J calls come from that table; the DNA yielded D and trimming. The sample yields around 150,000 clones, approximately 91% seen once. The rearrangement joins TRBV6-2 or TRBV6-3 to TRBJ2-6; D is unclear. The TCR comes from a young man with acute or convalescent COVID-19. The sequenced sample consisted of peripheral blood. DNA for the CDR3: TGTGCCAGCAGTTACCCCGGCTCTGGGGCCAACGTCCTGACTTTC. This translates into CASSYPGSGANVLTF.